The sample holds many counts of the clone carrying this TCR beta chain. Its specificity is not known. The use of a sample-barcoded 5' primer and a J-beta primer mix characterized a second PCR of roughly 6 to 11 cycles. MiXCR, run by TCRdb on the 5' RACE reads, gives a single entry per CDR3 protein. The top ten hold around 9.6% of the sample, which has about 930,000 distinct CDR3 sequences, almost 30% seen once. Trimming took 5 bases from V and 5 from J; bases not matched to a gene: 9. The CDR3 extends over 15 amino acids. Per germline, CDR1 SGHAT and CDR2 FQDESV (reference sequence). The sample originates from a study of blood T cells in healthy people across ages. Study-wide background: Every two T cells gave about one barcoded beta molecule via template switching.

Whole-study findings and limits: More naive CD4+ cells and higher diversity were found in long-lived than in aged donors.

This same sample was also taken into another study, of T cells of mothers and their children. From that study: Mothers gave over 8.5 million TCR beta CDR3 reads each, and children several million each.

The chain links TRBV11-1 to TRBJ2-5; TRBD1 aligns across 9 bases. The sample was blood. The TCR comes from a woman in her 40s in good health. DNA for the CDR3: TGTGCCAGCAGCAAGGACAGGGGAAAGCAGGAGACCCAGTACTTC. Translating gives CASSKDRGKQETQYF.